The present TCR beta chain was sequenced within a study of T cells in Graves' hyperthyroidism and ophthalmopathy. Overall study results and limits: A 13 V-J model separated ophthalmopathy from stable hyperthyroidism. Expanded thyroid clonotypes (above 0.001) were mostly also found in blood.

On this clonotype: Antigen: not known. With a much larger clone just one base away, this may be a read error.

Amplified regions were TCR beta CDR3 sequences from RNA transcripts. A set of HTBI primers served as the primers for a first-round RT-PCR of the TCR CDR3. Using its own MiXCR run on the multiplex PCR reads, TCRdb lists one record per CDR3 protein. The table shows 660,000 or so distinct CDR3 sequences, with 45% occurring only once. Patients having uncontrolled infection, another autoimmune disease, pregnancy or lactation were not included. Clinical symptoms, serum thyroxine, TRAb, thyroid ultrasound and orbital computed tomography informed diagnoses. The CDR3 spans 16 residues. Germline CDR1 is SGDLS and CDR2 is YYNGEE.

The rearrangement joins TRBV9 to TRBJ2-7; 8 bases match TRBD2. The sample was peripheral blood or thyroid tissue (not recorded which). The sequence was obtained from an adult man with Graves' disease, either hyperthyroidism or ophthalmopathy (not recorded which). The chain's CDR3 is CASSERAGDVADEQCF. CDR3 coding DNA: TGTGCCAGCAGCGAGCGAGCGGGGGACGTGGCCGACGAGCAGTGCTTC.